Listed below are T cell receptor beta chains from one sample, sequenced in a study of cytomegalovirus exposure and HLA in healthy donors. Clones were sequenced by immunoSEQ multiplex PCR, and TCRdb holds only the in-frame ones, with some missing. Seen here are over 200,000 clones, roughly 79% observed once, and the top ten hold 0.58%. Sequencing was done on a sample of PBMCs. The receptors originated from a woman aged 35 to 49 in good health and CMV-seronegative. The CDR3 runs from the conserved cysteine through the conserved F or W. D genes are given only for firm matches. Size is stated for part of the rows, as once, few or many counts, or as a class when the clone is expanded.

j_call clone_size d_call v_call cdr3_aa cdr3_nt
TRBJ2-3 . . TRBV5-1 CASSLTGGSPTDTQYF TGCGCCAGCAGCTTGACGGGTGGTTCTCCCACAGATACGCAGTATTTT
TRBJ1-5 once TRBD1 TRBV5-8 CASSLEAGQGPTQPQHF TGTGCCAGCAGCTTGGAGGCGGGACAGGGACCCACTCAGCCCCAGCATTTT
TRBJ1-6 once TRBD1 TRBV18 CASSTQGDNSPLHF TGTGCCAGCTCAACACAGGGGGATAATTCACCCCTCCACTTT
TRBJ1-5 . TRBD1 TRBV28 CASTMGGTGGSNQPQHF TGTGCCAGTACAATGGGGGGGACAGGGGGGAGCAATCAGCCCCAGCATTTT
TRBJ2-5 . . TRBV2 CASNPSPGGETQYF TGTGCCAGTAACCCCAGTCCAGGCGGGGAGACCCAGTACTTC
TRBJ2-7 . TRBD2 TRBV29-1 CSVGLADYEQYF TGCAGCGTTGGCCTAGCGGACTACGAGCAGTACTTC
TRBJ1-6 few TRBD1 TRBV10-3 CAISPLGDRNSPLHF TGTGCCATCAGTCCTTTAGGGGACAGGAATTCACCCCTCCACTTT
TRBJ1-3 . TRBD1 TRBV6-5 CASSYSGQGRNTIYF TGTGCCAGCAGTTACTCTGGACAGGGGCGGAACACCATATATTTT
TRBJ1-6 . . TRBV10-3 CAISSSSNSPLHF TGTGCCATCAGCTCCTCAAGCAATTCACCCCTCCACTTT
TRBJ1-4 . TRBD1 TRBV7-9 CASSYTGAEEKLFF TGTGCCAGCAGCTACACAGGGGCCGAGGAAAAACTGTTTTTT
TRBJ1-3 . . TRBV7-9 CASSPGRSSGNTIYF TGTGCCAGCAGCCCTGGGAGGAGCTCTGGAAACACCATATATTTT
TRBJ2-7 . . TRBV28 CASSLTSGENYEQYF TGTGCCAGCAGTTTAACGAGTGGAGAAAACTACGAGCAGTACTTC
TRBJ2-7 . . TRBV7-9 CASSPKTVPTYEQYF TGTGCCAGCAGCCCCAAGACAGTCCCGACCTACGAGCAGTACTTC
TRBJ1-5 . . TRBV7-2 CASSHMDQPQHF TGTGCCAGCAGTCACATGGATCAGCCCCAGCATTTT
TRBJ2-1 . TRBD2 TRBV4-2 CASSPSSGVDEQFF TGTGCCAGCAGCCCATCGAGCGGGGTGGATGAGCAGTTCTTC
TRBJ2-1 . TRBD1 TRBV18 CASSQSGTDYNEQFF TGTGCCAGCTCACAATCCGGGACAGACTACAATGAGCAGTTCTTC
TRBJ2-7 . TRBD1 TRBV28 CASSLPGTGSYEQYF TGTGCCAGCAGTTTACCCGGGACAGGCTCCTACGAGCAGTACTTC
TRBJ2-7 . TRBD1 TRBV7-9 CASSPRDRAYEQYF TGTGCCAGCAGCCCGAGGGACAGAGCCTACGAGCAGTACTTC
TRBJ1-1 . . TRBV6-5 CASSSFRRDPAVAFF TGTGCCAGCAGCTCCTTCCGGCGGGACCCAGCGGTGGCTTTCTTT
TRBJ1-1 . . TRBV11-3 CASSSTPTTVEAFF TGTGCCAGCAGCTCCACACCCACCACAGTTGAAGCTTTCTTT
TRBJ2-2 . TRBD1 TRBV5-1 CASSLAWDRQNTGELFF TGCGCCAGCAGCTTGGCCTGGGACAGGCAGAACACCGGGGAGCTGTTTTTT
TRBJ2-5 . TRBD1 TRBV7-6 CASSQGSGTVGIQETQYF TGTGCCAGCAGCCAAGGGTCAGGGACAGTTGGAATCCAAGAGACCCAGTACTTC
TRBJ2-7 few TRBD1 TRBV5-8 CASSLFLGDRGREQYF TGTGCCAGCAGCTTGTTCCTTGGGGACAGGGGGCGAGAGCAGTACTTC
TRBJ2-1 . . TRBV5-1 CASSSVLSSYNEQFF TGCGCCAGCAGCTCCGTCCTTAGCTCCTACAATGAGCAGTTCTTC
TRBJ2-5 . . TRBV7-9 CASSRGLIQETQYF TGTGCCAGCAGCCGAGGACTGATACAAGAGACCCAGTACTTC
TRBJ2-1 . . TRBV7-8 CASSERWERGNEQFF TGTGCCAGCAGCGAGAGGTGGGAAAGGGGCAATGAGCAGTTCTTC
TRBJ2-7 . TRBD1 TRBV5-1 CASSLEGTGGGEQYF TGCGCCAGCAGCTTGGAGGGGACAGGAGGAGGCGAGCAGTACTTC
TRBJ1-2 . . TRBV7-6 CASSLTGSGAKGYGYTF TGTGCCAGCAGCTTAACGGGTTCTGGGGCGAAGGGCTATGGCTACACCTTC
TRBJ1-2 once . TRBV7-4 CASSLVLGPARGYTF TGTGCCAGCAGCTTAGTTCTGGGCCCAGCTCGGGGCTACACCTTC
TRBJ2-7 . . TRBV5-1 CASSLNQEGEQYF TGCGCCAGCAGCTTGAACCAGGAAGGCGAGCAGTACTTC
TRBJ1-5 once . TRBV9 CASSGDTDQPQHF TGTGCCAGCAGCGGGGACACTGATCAGCCCCAGCATTTT
TRBJ1-5 . . TRBV5-1 CASSTGTDQPQHF TGCGCCAGCAGCACAGGAACCGATCAGCCCCAGCATTTT
TRBJ1-1 many . TRBV15 CATRGDMNTEAFF TGTGCCACCAGGGGGGACATGAACACTGAAGCTTTCTTT
TRBJ2-7 . TRBD1 TRBV6-1 CASTPGQGAYEQYF TGTGCCAGCACCCCGGGACAGGGAGCCTACGAGCAGTACTTC
TRBJ1-3 . . TRBV27 CASSLSGYTFSGNTIYF TGTGCCAGCAGTTTATCGGGCTATACTTTCTCTGGAAACACCATATATTTT
TRBJ2-7 . TRBD1 TRBV19 CASSRGQGPYEQYF TGTGCCAGTAGTAGGGGACAGGGGCCCTACGAGCAGTACTTC
TRBJ2-2 . . TRBV5-8 CASTAGRTGELFF TGTGCCAGCACAGCAGGGCGCACCGGGGAGCTGTTTTTT
TRBJ1-4 . TRBD1 TRBV7-9 CASSSTGASPGGLFF TGTGCCAGCAGCTCGACAGGGGCCTCTCCCGGGGGGCTGTTTTTT
TRBJ2-7 . . TRBV7-7 CASSLGESYEQYF TGTGCTAGCAGCTTAGGGGAGTCCTACGAGCAGTACTTC
TRBJ1-5 . TRBD1 TRBV7-2 CASGTGTGRFNQPQHF TGTGCCAGCGGTACCGGGACAGGGCGATTCAATCAGCCCCAGCATTTT
TRBJ2-7 . TRBD2 TRBV11-2 CASSPTSGGPYEQYF TGTGCCAGCAGTCCAACTAGCGGGGGACCCTACGAGCAGTACTTC
TRBJ2-5 . . TRBV5-1 CASSLGGGETQYF TGCGCCAGCAGCCTTGGAGGAGGGGAGACCCAGTACTTC
TRBJ2-5 . TRBD2 TRBV5-1 CASSSGGGAETQYF TGCGCCAGCAGCTCGGGCGGGGGGGCGGAGACCCAGTACTTC
TRBJ1-3 . TRBD1 TRBV5-4 CASSLGSGTGVGGNTIYF TGTGCCAGCAGCTTGGGTTCCGGGACAGGGGTAGGAGGAAACACCATATATTTT
TRBJ2-3 . . TRBV5-4 CASNTNPGLSTDTQYF TGTGCCAGCAACACAAACCCGGGACTTAGCACAGATACGCAGTATTTT